This TCR beta chain was documented in a study of blood T cell repertoires in COVID-19. Participants were aged 18 to 89 years from about two dozen US areas. Symptom resolution, clearance, or two negative PCRs marked donors in Cohort 3 as recovered. TCRdb's copy holds only in-frame clones and misses some; the assay was immunoSEQ multiplex PCR. The profile shows roughly 500,000 clones, around 87% of them singletons. CDR3 size: 15 residues. The germline CDR1 and CDR2 sequences are LNHDA and SQIVND (reference sequence). V was trimmed by 3 bases and J by 2 bases, leaving 12 bases between them. The TCR sequence derives from a woman between 35 and 50 years old who had recovered from COVID-19. Sequencing was carried out using PBMCs or T cells enriched from blood (not recorded which). The V and J genes are TRBV19 and TRBJ2-3; the D gene is possibly TRBD1 (5 bases). CDR3 coding DNA: TGTGCCAGTAGTATGGGAACAGGAACCACAGATACGCAGTATTTT. It yields the protein CASSMGTGTTDTQYF.